This T cell receptor (beta chain) originates from a study of technical replicates of blood from four donors. Profiled with immunoSEQ multiplex PCR; TCRdb holds only in-frame clones, not every one. The sample consists of some 67,000 clones, roughly 98% of them appearing once. A few counts support this clone. The sequencing sample was made of T cells isolated from PBMCs. The receptor was derived from a human donor in good health.

The CDR3 region is CASQGAGEKLFF. CDR3 DNA sequence: TGTGCCTCGCAAGGGGCAGGAGAAAAACTGTTTTTT. This rearrangement joins TRBV2 to TRBJ1-4; D might be TRBD1 (5 bases). The V and J ends lost 11 bases and 8 bases respectively, with 15 bases between them. This CDR3 contains 12 residues. CDR1 and CDR2 from the germline V gene are SNHLY and FYNNEI.